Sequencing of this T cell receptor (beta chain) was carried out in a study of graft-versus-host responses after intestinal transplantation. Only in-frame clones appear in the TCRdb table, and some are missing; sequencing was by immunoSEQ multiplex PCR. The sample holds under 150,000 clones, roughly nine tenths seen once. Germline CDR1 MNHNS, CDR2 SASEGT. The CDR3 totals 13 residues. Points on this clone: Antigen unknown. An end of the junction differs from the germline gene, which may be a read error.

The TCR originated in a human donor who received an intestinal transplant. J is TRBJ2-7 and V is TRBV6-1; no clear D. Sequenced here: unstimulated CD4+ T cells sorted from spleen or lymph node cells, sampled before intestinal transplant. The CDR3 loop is CASSEAVGATRNF. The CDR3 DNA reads TGTGCCAGCAGTGAAGCGGTAGGAGCGACGCGAAACTTC.